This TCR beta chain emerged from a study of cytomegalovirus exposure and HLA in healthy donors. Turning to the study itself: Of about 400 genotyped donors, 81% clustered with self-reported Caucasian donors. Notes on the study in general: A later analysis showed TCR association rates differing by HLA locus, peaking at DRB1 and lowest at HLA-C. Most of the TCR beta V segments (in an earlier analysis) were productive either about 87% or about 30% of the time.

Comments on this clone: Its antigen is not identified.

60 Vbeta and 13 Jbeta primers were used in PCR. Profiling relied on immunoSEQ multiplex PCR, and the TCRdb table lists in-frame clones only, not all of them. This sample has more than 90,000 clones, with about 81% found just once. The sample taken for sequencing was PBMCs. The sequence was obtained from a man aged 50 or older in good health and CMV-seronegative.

As DNA, the CDR3 is TGTGCCAGCAGCTTAGGACAGGGCTATAGCAATCAGCCCCAGCATTTT. Translated, it gives CASSLGQGYSNQPQHF. The chain couples TRBV7-9 to TRBJ1-5; 7 bases are shared with TRBD1. Germline V gives CDR1 SEHNR, CDR2 FQNEAQ (reference sequence). This CDR3 spans 16 amino acids. Trimming cost V 1 base and J 0 bases; bases outside gene matches: 3.